The next 26 T cell receptor beta chains were all read from a single sample in a study of CD8 T cells in ankylosing spondylitis. TCRdb recomputed calls from the 5' RACE reads with MiXCR, one row per CDR3 protein. The sample lists about 66,000 distinct CDR3 sequences; over 5% were seen once. Material: synovial fluid, either unsorted or a sorted T cell fraction (not recorded which). The receptors here all came from a male donor with ankylosing spondylitis.

The chain couples TRBV5-1 to TRBJ1-6; 7 positions match TRBD1. With V trimmed by 2 bases and J by 10 bases, 6 bases remained unmatched. Germline values: CDR1 SGHRS, CDR2 YFSETQ. This CDR3 contains 14 residues. CDR3 loop: CASSFTGVGSPLHF. CDR3 nucleotides: TGCGCCAGCAGCTTTACAGGGGTAGGCTCACCCCTCCACTTT.

The chain uses TRBV5-6 and TRBJ2-7; D is ambiguous. CDR1 and CDR2 from the germline V gene are SGHDT and YYEEEE. The CDR3 sequence is 14 residues long. The V gene lost 3 bases and the J gene lost 0 bases, with 10 bases spanning the gap. The CDR3 reads CASSWAGSSYEQYF. CDR3 DNA: TGTGCCAGCAGCTGGGCCGGGTCCTCCTACGAGCAGTACTTC.

The table lists this clonotype with a few counts. CDR3 nucleotides: TGTGCCAGCAGCGCATCGGGACAGCAGCAAGAGACCCAGTACTTC. This translates into CASSASGQQQETQYF. This rearrangement joins TRBV7-3 to TRBJ2-5, with 7 bases lining up with TRBD1. The germline V gene encodes CDR1 SGHTA and CDR2 FQGTGA. The CDR3 is made up of 15 amino acids. Trimming cost V 5 bases and J 2 bases; bases outside gene matches: 8.

J is TRBJ1-1 and V is TRBV21-1; TRBD1 is the table's D call and was not checked against the DNA. TRBV21-1 is tagged as a pseudogene. This CDR3 comprises 16 residues. Here the CDR3 reads CASSKETTGRNTEAFF. The CDR3 DNA follows: TGTGCCAGCAGCAAAGAAACGACAGGTAGAAACACTGAAGCTTTCTTT.

The gene calls are TRBV6-2 or TRBV6-3 and TRBJ2-7; TRBD2 matches 10 bases. The V gene's germline CDR1 is MNHEY and CDR2 SVGEGT. V lost 6 bases, J lost 2 bases, and 19 bases stayed unmatched. This CDR3 has 19 residues. CDR3 sequence reads: CASRADPGLAMGATYEQYF. In nucleotides, the CDR3 is TGTGCCAGCAGAGCTGATCCGGGACTAGCGATGGGAGCAACCTACGAGCAGTACTTC.

This clonotype turned up a few times. CDR3 bases: TGTGCCAGCTCACCAGACCCCTCTGGAAACACCATATATTTT. Encoded protein: CASSPDPSGNTIYF. This chain connects TRBV18 to TRBJ1-3; D is ambiguous. V was clipped by 2 bases and J by 0 bases, with 5 bases between them. Germline assignment: CDR1 KGHSH and CDR2 LQKENI. The length of the CDR3 is 14 residues.

This clonotype was recorded a few times. The V gene is TRBV4-2, the J gene TRBJ2-1; D unresolved. The CDR3 consists of 17 residues. V was clipped by 1 base and J by 6 bases, with 19 bases between them. CDR1 LGHNA and CDR2 YNFKEQ come from the germline V gene. CDR3 bases: TGTGCCAGCAGCCAAGCCCTTCGGGCCTCGGAAAGCAATGAGCAGTTCTTC. Translating it yields CASSQALRASESNEQFF.

This clonotype showed up many times. The J gene is TRBJ2-7, the V gene TRBV4-1, with no clear D. The CDR3 extends over 15 amino acids. From germline, CDR1 is MGHRA and CDR2 YSYEKL. Trimming stripped 4 bases from V and 1 base from J, with 14 bases between. CDR3 nucleotide sequence: TGCGCCAGCAGCCTCCAGCACTGGAATTCCTACGAGCAGTACTTC. Translated: CASSLQHWNSYEQYF.

The genes are TRBV7-9 and TRBJ1-1; the D is unclear. The germline V gene encodes CDR1 SEHNR and CDR2 FQNEAQ (reference sequence). Between the trimmed V and J ends, which lost 7 bases and 2 bases, there was a span of 17 bases. This CDR3 contains 15 residues. Written as DNA, the CDR3 is TGTGCCAGCACCCCTACCCGACAAAGAAACACTGAAGCTTTCTTT. Amino acids: CASTPTRQRNTEAFF.

The sample holds many counts of this clonotype. CDR3 amino acids: CASSVVQNTGELFF. CDR3 bases: TGTGCCAGCAGCGTAGTCCAGAACACCGGGGAGCTGTTTTTT. This chain uses TRBV9 with TRBJ2-2; D is unresolved. V gave up 0 bases and J gave up 1 base, with 4 bases separating them. In germline, CDR1 is SGDLS, CDR2 YYNGEE. The CDR3 spans 14 residues.

This clonotype was found many times. The chain recombines TRBV14 with TRBJ2-7, with 7 bases fitting TRBD2. There are 14 residues in the CDR3. Germline V gene sequence: CDR1 SGHDN, CDR2 FVKESK. Trimming removed 4 bases from V and 3 bases from J; junction bases left unmatched: 6. Here the CDR3 DNA reads TGTGCCAGCAGCCGTGCGGGGGAGGTCTACGAGCAGTACTTC. Its translation: CASSRAGEVYEQYF.

This sequence joins TRBV4-2 and TRBJ2-5; perhaps D is TRBD1 or TRBD2 (5 bases each). V was shortened by 1 base and J by 0 bases, with 9 bases between the two germline ends. This CDR3 has 15 amino acids. Germline assignment: CDR1 LGHNA and CDR2 YNFKEQ. The CDR3 bases are TGTGCCAGCAGCCAAGCCGGGGCGTACCAAGAGACCCAGTACTTC. This encodes CASSQAGAYQETQYF.

This clonotype was counted between two and nine times. The rearrangement joins TRBV6-1 to TRBJ2-3; tentative D call: TRBD1 (5 bases). V was shortened by 5 bases and J by 1 base, with 16 bases between the two germline ends. The CDR3 totals 16 residues. CDR1 and CDR2 (germline): MNHNS, SASEGT. CDR3 coding DNA: TGTGCCAGCAGTCAGGGTAAAAATGGTGGCACAGATACGCAGTATTTT. Its protein product is CASSQGKNGGTDTQYF.

The chain carries TRBV30 and TRBJ2-1; 7 positions match TRBD1. The V gene end was trimmed by 3 bases and the J gene end by 9 bases; junction bases not matched to a gene: 8. The CDR3 is 13 amino acids. Germline-derived CDR1 and CDR2 are GTSNPN and SVGIG (reference sequence). Written as DNA, the CDR3 is TGTGCCTGGAGGAACAGGGGCAGAATTGAGCAGTTCTTC. Residues: CAWRNRGRIEQFF.

This clonotype has ten or more counts. This chain links TRBV2 with TRBJ2-5; 7 bases match TRBD2. The CDR3 totals 15 residues. V shed 6 bases, J shed 1 base, and the junction held 8 bases outside the gene matches. From germline, CDR1 is SNHLY and CDR2 FYNNEI. DNA for the CDR3: TGTGCCAGCAGGGAGTCCAGCGGGGTCCAAGAGACCCAGTACTTC. Translation: CASRESSGVQETQYF.

This clonotype has more than one count but fewer than ten. The genes are TRBV3-1 and TRBJ2-5; no clear D gene. Looked up from germline, CDR1 is LGHDT and CDR2 is YNNKEL (reference sequence). V was shortened by 2 bases and J by 2 bases, with 12 bases between the two germline ends. This CDR3 has 15 amino acids. CDR3 loop: CASSQFLSRQETQYF. The CDR3 DNA is TGTGCCAGCAGCCAATTTTTGTCCCGGCAAGAGACCCAGTACTTC.

The chain links TRBV6-5 to TRBJ1-2; D is unresolved. The CDR3 consists of 12 residues. Trimming removed 8 bases from V and 5 bases from J, with 12 bases in between. Germline CDR1 reads MNHEY; CDR2 reads SVGAGI. The CDR3 DNA reads TGTGCCAGCTGGAGGTTATGGTATGGCTACACCTTC. It codes for CASWRLWYGYTF.

This clonotype was observed a few times. The chain carries TRBV3-1 and TRBJ2-7; D ambiguous. The V gene lost 1 base and the J gene lost 6 bases, with 7 bases spanning the gap. Germline-derived CDR1 and CDR2 are LGHDT and YNNKEL (reference sequence). The CDR3 spans 12 residues. The CDR3 coding sequence is TGTGCCAGCAGCCAAGTACGTGGCGAGCAGTACTTC. Translating it yields CASSQVRGEQYF.

This clonotype was picked up many times. The chain has TRBV7-2 and TRBJ2-7, with unresolved D. The length of the CDR3 is 15 residues. Trimming took off 3 bases at V and 3 bases at J, with 15 bases between the two ends. Per germline, CDR1 SGHTA and CDR2 FQGNSA. Written as DNA, the CDR3 is TGTGCCAGCAGCTTTTCCGAACGGGCTTTCTACGAGCAGTACTTC. Encoded protein: CASSFSERAFYEQYF.

The rearrangement uses TRBV12-5 and TRBJ2-5; D may correspond to TRBD1 or TRBD2 (6 bases each). The V gene's germline CDR1 is LGHNT and CDR2 FRNRAP. V was pared by 6 bases and J by 3 bases, with 17 bases between. The CDR3 has 15 amino acids. CDR3 in amino acids: CASGLDSSGEETQYF. The CDR3 region has the DNA TGTGCTAGTGGGCTGGACAGCTCGGGGGAAGAGACCCAGTACTTC.

The table lists this clonotype with many counts. This rearrangement joins TRBV29-1 to TRBJ2-7, with 7 bases fitting TRBD1. This CDR3 comprises 12 residues. Trimming removed 5 bases from V and 4 bases from J; junction bases left unmatched: 5. The germline gives CDR1 SQVTM, CDR2 ANQGSEA. CDR3 nucleotides: TGCAGCGTTAAGACAGGGCTTTACGAGCAGTACTTC. Its protein is CSVKTGLYEQYF.

This clonotype was counted many times. Written as DNA, the CDR3 is TGTGCCAGCAGCCAAGATACTGAAGGTAACATTCAGTACTTC. Its translation is CASSQDTEGNIQYF. The V gene is TRBV4-2, the J gene TRBJ2-4, with D unclear. Trimming pared 0 bases from V and 7 bases from J, leaving 10 bases between. CDR3 length equals 14 residues. CDR1 is LGHNA and CDR2 is YNFKEQ in the germline V gene.

The chain recombines TRBV19 with TRBJ2-2; TRBD2 matches 12 bases. The germline V gene encodes CDR1 LNHDA and CDR2 SQIVND (reference sequence). The V and J ends lost 6 bases and 6 bases, in that order; junction bases with no gene match: 2. There are 14 residues in the CDR3. The chain's CDR3 is CASRTSGSSGELFF. In nucleotides, the CDR3 is TGTGCCAGTAGGACTAGCGGGAGCTCCGGGGAGCTGTTTTTT.

This clonotype has a count of ten or more. The CDR3 is CASSARPGQVKAGYTF. CDR3 DNA: TGTGCCAGCAGTGCGCGACCCGGACAGGTGAAAGCTGGCTACACCTTC. The chain links TRBV27 to TRBJ1-2, with TRBD1 matching over 7 bases. CDR3 length: 16 residues. With 5 bases clipped from V and 7 bases from J, the junction kept 16 bases outside the gene matches. Germline CDR1 and CDR2: MNHEY and SMNVEV (reference sequence).

CDR3 residues: CASSQGDQGGLQPQHF. The CDR3 DNA sequence: TGTGCCAGCAGCCAAGGAGATCAGGGCGGTCTGCAGCCCCAGCATTTT. The V call is TRBV14, the J call TRBJ1-5; the D gene is possibly TRBD1 (5 bases). The CDR3 covers 16 residues. Trimming removed 1 base from V and 7 bases from J, with 17 bases in between. From germline, CDR1 is SGHDN and CDR2 FVKESK.

This clonotype was counted ten times or more. J is TRBJ2-2 and V is TRBV28, with D possibly TRBD2 on 6 matching bases. The CDR3 has 16 amino acids. CDR1 and CDR2 from the germline V gene are MDHEN and SYDVKM. The V end was cut by 4 bases, the J end by 1 base, with 13 bases between. CDR3 protein: CASSSTSGRNTGELFF. CDR3 nucleotides: TGTGCCAGCAGTTCTACTTCCGGGAGGAACACCGGGGAGCTGTTTTTT.